This passage covers 2 T cell receptor beta chains from one sample sequenced in a study of circulating CD8 cells and anti-PD-1 response in melanoma. Sorting of live CD3+CD8+TCRalphabeta+ cells by PD-1 and/or TIGIT gave four subsets. TCR libraries were prepared from approximately 15 ng of total RNA with the QIAseq Immune Repertoire TCR panel. Via MiXCR, TCRdb re-called the reads, giving one row per CDR3 protein. The sample includes over 250 distinct CDR3 sequences, 16% of them seen just once. The input for sequencing was CD8+ T cells from PBMCs, taken at baseline or after one month of anti-PD-1 therapy (not recorded which). These receptors all come from a human donor with melanoma.

CDR3 in amino acids: CASSLASGSSEQFF. The CDR3 DNA reads as TGTGCCAGCAGTTTGGCTAGCGGGAGCAGTGAGCAGTTCTTC. The V gene is TRBV28, the J gene TRBJ2-1; 10 nucleotides align to TRBD2. The CDR3 has 14 amino acids. V dropped 3 bases and J dropped 9; count of bases not matched to a gene: 5. Germline values: CDR1 MDHEN, CDR2 SYDVKM.

A word on this clonotype: This likely reflects a read error, since a far larger clone is one base away. This rearrangement joins TRBV6-6 to TRBJ2-2, with a tentative D call TRBD2 (6 bases). The CDR3 contains 13 residues. From germline, CDR1 is MNHNY and CDR2 SVGAGI (reference sequence). The CDR3 protein is CASSFRGTGGLFF. The CDR3 DNA is TGTGCCAGCAGTTTCCGGGGGACCGGGGGGCTGTTTTTT.